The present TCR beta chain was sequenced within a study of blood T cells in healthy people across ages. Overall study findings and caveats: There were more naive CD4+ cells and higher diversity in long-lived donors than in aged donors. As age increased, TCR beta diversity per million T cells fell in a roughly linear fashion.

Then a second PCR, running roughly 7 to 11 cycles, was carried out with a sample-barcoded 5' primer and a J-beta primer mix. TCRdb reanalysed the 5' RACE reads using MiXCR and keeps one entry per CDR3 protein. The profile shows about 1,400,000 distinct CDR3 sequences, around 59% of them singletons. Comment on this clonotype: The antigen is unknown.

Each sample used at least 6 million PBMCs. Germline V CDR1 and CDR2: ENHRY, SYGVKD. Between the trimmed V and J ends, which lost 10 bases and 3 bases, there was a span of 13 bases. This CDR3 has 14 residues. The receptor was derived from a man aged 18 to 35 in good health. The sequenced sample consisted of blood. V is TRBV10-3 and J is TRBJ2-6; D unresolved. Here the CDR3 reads CATGVGIGANVLTF. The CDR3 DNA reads TGTGCCACCGGTGTGGGAATTGGGGCCAACGTCCTGACTTTC.